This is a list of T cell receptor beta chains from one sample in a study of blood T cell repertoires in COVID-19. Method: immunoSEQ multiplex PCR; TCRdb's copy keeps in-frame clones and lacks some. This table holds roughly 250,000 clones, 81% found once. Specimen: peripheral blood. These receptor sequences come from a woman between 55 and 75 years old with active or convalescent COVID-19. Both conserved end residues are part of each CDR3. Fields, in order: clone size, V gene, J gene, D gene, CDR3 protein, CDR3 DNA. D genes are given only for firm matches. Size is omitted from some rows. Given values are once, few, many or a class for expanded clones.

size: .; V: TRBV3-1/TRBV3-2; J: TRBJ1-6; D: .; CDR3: CASSHTGTENSPLHF; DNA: TGTGCCAGCAGCCACACGGGGACTGAAAATTCACCCCTCCACTTT
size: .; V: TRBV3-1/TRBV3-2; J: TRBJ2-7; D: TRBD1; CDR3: CASSGEQGVAYEQYF; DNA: TGTGCCAGCAGCGGCGAGCAGGGGGTGGCCTACGAGCAGTACTTC
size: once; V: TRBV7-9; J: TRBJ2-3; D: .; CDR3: CASSLVGLFSF; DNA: TGTGCCAGCAGCTTAGTGGGACTGTTCTCTTTT
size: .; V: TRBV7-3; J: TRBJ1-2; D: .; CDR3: CASSFGRDYGYTF; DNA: TGTGCCAGCAGCTTCGGCAGGGACTATGGCTACACCTTC
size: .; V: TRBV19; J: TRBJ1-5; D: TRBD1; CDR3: CASSPIDRGSNQPQHF; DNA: TGTGCCAGTAGTCCAATTGACAGGGGAAGCAATCAGCCCCAGCATTTT
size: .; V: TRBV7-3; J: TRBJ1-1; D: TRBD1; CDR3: CASSRDRDTEAFF; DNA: TGTGCCAGCAGCCGGGACAGGGACACTGAAGCTTTCTTT
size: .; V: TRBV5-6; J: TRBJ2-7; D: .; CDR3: CASSAFDSSRDREQYF; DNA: TGTGCCAGCAGCGCATTCGACTCCTCCCGGGATCGCGAGCAGTACTTC
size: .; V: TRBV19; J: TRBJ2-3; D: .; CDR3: CASIDLGGPYDTQYF; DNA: TGTGCCAGTATCGACCTGGGGGGGCCATATGATACGCAGTATTTT
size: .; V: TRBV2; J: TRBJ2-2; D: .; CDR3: CASSETRTRAGELFF; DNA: TGTGCCAGCAGTGAAACGCGGACGAGGGCCGGGGAGCTGTTTTTT
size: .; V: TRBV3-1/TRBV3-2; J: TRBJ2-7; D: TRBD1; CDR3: CASSPGQGYEQYF; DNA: TGTGCCAGCAGCCCTGGACAGGGTTACGAGCAGTACTTC
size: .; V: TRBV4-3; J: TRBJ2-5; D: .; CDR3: CASSQGQGGETQYF; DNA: TGCGCCAGCAGCCAAGGCCAGGGAGGAGAGACCCAGTACTTC
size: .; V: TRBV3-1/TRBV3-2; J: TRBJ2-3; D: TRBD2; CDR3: CASSQGVVSGGSTDTQYF; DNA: TGTGCCAGCAGCCAAGGGGTAGTAAGCGGGGGCAGCACAGATACGCAGTATTTT
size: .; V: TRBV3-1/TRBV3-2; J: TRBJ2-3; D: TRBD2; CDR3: CASSQARSGGRTDTQYF; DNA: TGTGCCAGCAGCCAAGCCCGTAGCGGGGGGCGCACAGATACGCAGTATTTT
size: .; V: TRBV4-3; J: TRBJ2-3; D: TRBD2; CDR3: CASSQEWAGGLDTQYF; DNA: TGCGCCAGCAGCCAAGAGTGGGCGGGGGGGCTAGATACGCAGTATTTT
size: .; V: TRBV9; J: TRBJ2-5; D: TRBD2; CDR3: CASSPLAAFLGTQYF; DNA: TGTGCCAGCAGCCCACTAGCGGCATTTCTTGGGACCCAGTACTTC
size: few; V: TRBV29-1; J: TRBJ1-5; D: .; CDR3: CSVGLNGNQPQHF; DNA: TGCAGCGTGGGGCTGAATGGCAATCAGCCCCAGCATTTT
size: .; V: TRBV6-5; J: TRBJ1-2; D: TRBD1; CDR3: CASSYVTGTGDGYTF; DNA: TGTGCCAGCAGTTACGTTACCGGGACAGGGGATGGCTACACCTTC
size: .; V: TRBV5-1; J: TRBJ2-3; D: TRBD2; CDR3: CASSLEGGGPDTQYF; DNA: TGCGCCAGCAGCTTGGAAGGCGGGGGGCCCGATACGCAGTATTTT
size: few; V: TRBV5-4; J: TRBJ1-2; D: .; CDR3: CASSSGQESAGGYTF; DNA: TGTGCCAGCAGCTCCGGACAAGAATCGGCGGGAGGCTACACCTTC
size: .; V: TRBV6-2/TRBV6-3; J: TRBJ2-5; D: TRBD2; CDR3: CASRPRLAGETQYF; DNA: TGTGCCAGCAGACCTCGACTAGCTGGTGAGACCCAGTACTTC
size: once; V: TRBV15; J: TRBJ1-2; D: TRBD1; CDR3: CATSRVGTGGYGYTF; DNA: TGTGCCACCAGCAGGGTCGGGACAGGGGGCTATGGCTACACCTTC